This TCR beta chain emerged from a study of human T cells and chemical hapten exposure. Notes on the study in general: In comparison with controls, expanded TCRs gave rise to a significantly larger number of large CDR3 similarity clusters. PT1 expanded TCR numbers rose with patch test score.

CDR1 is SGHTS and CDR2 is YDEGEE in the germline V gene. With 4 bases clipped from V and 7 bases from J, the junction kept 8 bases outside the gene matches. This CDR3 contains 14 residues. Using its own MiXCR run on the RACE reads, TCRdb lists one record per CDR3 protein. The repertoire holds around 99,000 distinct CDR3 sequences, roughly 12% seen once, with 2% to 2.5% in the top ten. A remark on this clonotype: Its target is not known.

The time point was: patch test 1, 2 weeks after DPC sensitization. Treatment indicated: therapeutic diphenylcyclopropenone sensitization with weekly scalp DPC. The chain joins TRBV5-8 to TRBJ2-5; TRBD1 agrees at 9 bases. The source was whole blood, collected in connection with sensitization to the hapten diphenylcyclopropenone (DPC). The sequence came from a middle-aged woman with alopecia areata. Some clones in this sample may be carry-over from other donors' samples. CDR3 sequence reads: CASSGRTGVWTQYF. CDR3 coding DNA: TGTGCCAGCAGCGGGCGGACAGGGGTATGGACCCAGTACTTC.